This TCR beta chain was observed in a study of shared clonotypes between healthy human individuals. Donors were healthy HIV-negative adults without recent acute infections or vaccinations. Profiled with immunoSEQ multiplex PCR; TCRdb holds only in-frame clones, not every one. The data show 600,000 to 700,000 clones, around three quarters seen once. This TCR was recovered from a woman in her twenties or thirties in good health. Sequencing input: memory CD4+ T cells sorted from blood. Described subset: CD45RA-negative fraction.

CDR3 sequence: CASSGRDRIPYEQYF. The CDR3 nucleotides are TGTGCCAGCAGCGGCCGGGACAGAATACCCTACGAGCAGTACTTC. This chain links TRBV5-6 with TRBJ2-7; TRBD1 agrees at 7 bases. Trimming cost V 4 bases and J 2 bases; bases outside gene matches: 9. Germline V gene lookup returns CDR1 SGHDT and CDR2 YYEEEE. The length of the CDR3 is 15 residues.